This entry concerns a single T cell receptor (beta chain). Sequenced by immunoSEQ multiplex PCR; TCRdb stores in-frame clones only, minus some. The profile covers 74,000 or so clones, with around 96% appearing a single time and roughly 0.34% taken by the ten largest. This CDR3 region has 17 residues. Germline V gene sequence: CDR1 MNHNS, CDR2 SASEGT. The V and J ends lost 3 bases and 0 bases respectively, with 12 bases between them. This sample was included in a study of technical replicates of blood from a handful of donors. The chain joins TRBV6-1 to TRBJ2-6; D might be TRBD2 (6 bases). Sequencing input: T cells isolated from PBMCs. This clonotype was obtained from a human donor in good health. DNA of the CDR3: TGTGCCAGCAGTGAGGGGGGAGAGGGCTCTGGGGCCAACGTCCTGACTTTC. Protein sequence: CASSEGGEGSGANVLTF.